These T cell receptor beta chains were read from a single sample in a study of CD8 T cells in ankylosing spondylitis. TCRdb re-analysed the 5' RACE reads in MiXCR, keeping a single row per CDR3 protein. There are under 400,000 distinct CDR3 sequences in the sample; more than 9% occur only once, and roughly 9.5% lies in the top ten. The sample was blood, either unsorted or a sorted T cell fraction (not recorded which). The source is a female donor with ankylosing spondylitis or in good health (not recorded which). The CDR3 runs from the conserved cysteine through the conserved F or W. Fields, in order: D gene, V gene, clone size, J gene, CDR3 DNA, CDR3 protein. The D gene is left open where the match is weak. The size of a clone is reported for some rows only, either as once, few or many, or as a class for expanded clones.

-,TRBV20-1,-,TRBJ1-4,TGCAGTGCTCTGACAGAATCCGCCGAAAAACTGTTTTTT,CSALTESAEKLFF
TRBD2,TRBV5-1,few,TRBJ2-5,TGCGCCAGCAGCTTGGAGTTGCGAGCGGGGGACCAAGAGACCCAGTACTTC,CASSLELRAGDQETQYF
-,TRBV2,-,TRBJ1-5,TGTGCCAGCCGGACCCTAGGGAATCAGCCCCAGCATTTT,CASRTLGNQPQHF
-,TRBV20-1,many,TRBJ2-3,TGCAGTGCTACCAGCCCTCTCCTCCCGGGCAAGGATACGCAGTATTTT,CSATSPLLPGKDTQYF
TRBD1,TRBV20-1,few,TRBJ1-1,TGCAGTGCCCGGACAGGGGCGATGAACACTGAAGCTTTCTTT,CSARTGAMNTEAFF
TRBD1,TRBV28,few,TRBJ2-5,TGTGCCAGCAGTTTAGGACAGGTGGGCCCTTCCCAGTACTTC,CASSLGQVGPSQYF
-,TRBV20-1,many,TRBJ2-1,TGCAGTGCTAGCGGGCGGAGGAGGACTACCTACAATGAGCAGTTCTTC,CSASGRRRTTYNEQFF
-,TRBV15,many,TRBJ1-6,TGTGCCACCAGCAGAGATAAGGGCGACAATTCACCCCTCCACTTT,CATSRDKGDNSPLHF
-,TRBV5-1,-,TRBJ2-7,TGCGCCAGCAGCCCCCGGACGTACTCCTACGAGCAGTACTTC,CASSPRTYSYEQYF
-,TRBV12-3/TRBV12-4,many,TRBJ1-5,TGTGCCAGCAGTCCCCGAGGGGGGCCCCAGCATTTT,CASSPRGGPQHF
TRBD2,TRBV28,many,TRBJ2-1,TGTGCCAGCAGTTTGGATCGACAGCGGGACTACAATGAGCAGTTCTTC,CASSLDRQRDYNEQFF
TRBD1,TRBV10-3,many,TRBJ1-5,TGTGCCATCAGAGACGGACAGGCTCGCAATCAGCCCCAGCATTTT,CAIRDGQARNQPQHF
-,TRBV6-5,-,TRBJ2-7,TGTGCCAGTGGCCAGGGGACAAACGAGCAGTACTTC,CASGQGTNEQYF
TRBD2,TRBV24-1,-,TRBJ2-2,TGTGCCACCAGTGACATAGGACTAGCGGGAGACCCCACCGGGGAGCTGTTTTTT,CATSDIGLAGDPTGELFF
TRBD2,TRBV20-1,many,TRBJ2-1,TGCAGTGCTAGAGGTCCCTTGGGGACTAGCGGGGCGGGTGAGCAGTTCTTC,CSARGPLGTSGAGEQFF
TRBD1,TRBV20-1,many,TRBJ2-7,TGCAGTGCTAGGGATGGGACAGGGGTCTACGAGCAGTACTTC,CSARDGTGVYEQYF
TRBD2,TRBV11-1,few,TRBJ2-5,TGTGCCAGCAGCTCGGGACTAGCGGAAGAGACCCAGTACTTC,CASSSGLAEETQYF
-,TRBV18,few,TRBJ1-2,TGTGCCAGCTCAGATGGGACGGGCTATGGCTACACCTTC,CASSDGTGYGYTF
-,TRBV29-1,-,TRBJ2-1,TGCAGCGTAGAAGGACGCCCGAGCTCCTACAATGAGCAGTTCTTC,CSVEGRPSSYNEQFF
-,TRBV5-1,many,TRBJ1-1,TGCGCCAGCAGAACAGGGAACACTGAAGCTTTCTTT,CASRTGNTEAFF
-,TRBV7-6,many,TRBJ1-1,TGTGCCAGCAGCGATGGGACTGACAGTGAAGCTTTCTTT,CASSDGTDSEAFF
TRBD1,TRBV20-1,few,TRBJ1-5,TGCTGTGCTAGAGAGCCCGGGACAGGGCTTTACAATCAGCCCCAGCATTTT,CCAREPGTGLYNQPQHF
-,TRBV11-2,-,TRBJ2-5,TGTGCCAGCAGCTTAAGTTTAGCGGCTTTTCATCAGACCCAGTACTTC,CASSLSLAAFHQTQYF
-,TRBV6-2/TRBV6-3,-,TRBJ1-2,TGTGCCAGCAGTTCGGCGGACGCCGTTGGCTACACCTTC,CASSSADAVGYTF
-,TRBV6-5,few,TRBJ2-7,TGTGCCAGCAGCTACGGGGGACAGCGATATATCTACGAGCAGTACTTC,CASSYGGQRYIYEQYF
TRBD2,TRBV20-1,many,TRBJ2-2,TGCAGTGCTAGAAGCGGGGGCTCCTACACCGGGGAGCTGTTTTTT,CSARSGGSYTGELFF
-,TRBV10-3,many,TRBJ2-1,TGTGCCATCAGTGAGGGGAAGGGACTCAGAGGTTTATTTGGGGCCAATGAGCAGTTCTTC,CAISEGKGLRGLFGANEQFF
-,TRBV5-1,many,TRBJ2-7,TGCGCCAGCAGCGCACCATCGGACGAGCAGTACTTC,CASSAPSDEQYF
-,TRBV20-1,many,TRBJ1-4,TGCAGTGCTCCTGGGGATGAAAAACTGTTTTTT,CSAPGDEKLFF
TRBD1,TRBV12-3/TRBV12-4,-,TRBJ2-4,TGTGCCAGCAGCAATGGACAGGGGGCCAAAAACATTCAGTACTTC,CASSNGQGAKNIQYF
-,TRBV11-2,few,TRBJ2-2,TGTGCCAGCAGCTTAGCTCCCCGACTAGTAAACACCGGGGAGCTGTTTTTT,CASSLAPRLVNTGELFF
-,TRBV27,-,TRBJ2-1,TGTGCCAGCAGTTTATATAGCTCCTACAATGAGCAGTTCTTC,CASSLYSSYNEQFF
TRBD1,TRBV28,-,TRBJ2-2,TGTGCCAGTGGACAGGGGGCAACCGGGGAGCTGTTTTTT,CASGQGATGELFF
-,TRBV9,many,TRBJ2-1,TGTGCCAGCAGCGTAGGCTCCCTCTCCTACAATGAGCAGTTCTTC,CASSVGSLSYNEQFF
TRBD1,TRBV20-1,-,TRBJ1-3,TGCAGTGCTAGAGCGTACCCCGGGACAGGATCCGCGAAGGCTGGAAACACCATATATTTT,CSARAYPGTGSAKAGNTIYF
-,TRBV5-6,many,TRBJ2-6,TGTGCCAGCAGCTTTTACGGGAACTCTGGGGCCAACGTCCTGACTTTC,CASSFYGNSGANVLTF
-,TRBV14,many,TRBJ2-1,TGTGCCAGCAGACAGACCCTCCGGGGCGACAATGAGCAGTTCTTC,CASRQTLRGDNEQFF
-,TRBV10-3,few,TRBJ2-6,TGTGCCATCGAGGCCGGGACAGGGGCCAACGTCCTGACTTTC,CAIEAGTGANVLTF
-,TRBV6-2/TRBV6-3,many,TRBJ2-3,TGTGCCAGCAGTGCGGGGGCAGTCACAGATACGCAGTATTTT,CASSAGAVTDTQYF
TRBD2,TRBV5-1,-,TRBJ2-1,TGCGCCAGCAGCTTATCAGCGGGAGGGGTTGATTTTGAGCAGTTCTTC,CASSLSAGGVDFEQFF